The rows below give T cell receptor beta chains drawn from one sample of a study of blood T cell repertoires in COVID-19. Sequencing used immunoSEQ multiplex PCR; TCRdb keeps in-frame clones, though not all of them. The profile shows approximately 210,000 clones, approximately 82% of them singletons. Sequencing used PBMCs or T cells enriched from blood (not recorded which). The receptors come from a man aged 35-49 years who had recovered from COVID-19. CDR3s include the opening cysteine and the closing phenylalanine or tryptophan. Fields, in order: V gene, J gene, CDR3 length, clone size, D gene, CDR3 protein, CDR3 DNA. A D gene is named only where the DNA matches it firmly. Clone size appears in some rows only: once, few, many, or a class for an expanded clone.

V gene: TRBV9; J gene: TRBJ1-2; CDR3 length: 13; clone size: NA; D gene: NA; CDR3 protein: CASSVGENYGYTF; CDR3 DNA: TGTGCCAGCAGCGTAGGCGAGAACTATGGCTACACCTTC
V gene: TRBV9; J gene: TRBJ2-3; CDR3 length: 17; clone size: NA; D gene: TRBD2; CDR3 protein: CASSPWLTSGSTDTQYF; CDR3 DNA: TGTGCCAGCAGCCCGTGGTTAACTAGCGGGTCCACAGATACGCAGTATTTT
V gene: TRBV7-8; J gene: TRBJ2-1; CDR3 length: 16; clone size: NA; D gene: NA; CDR3 protein: CASSLLTGGPYNEQFF; CDR3 DNA: TGTGCCAGCAGCCTCCTGACGGGGGGCCCCTACAATGAGCAGTTCTTC
V gene: TRBV7-9; J gene: TRBJ2-7; CDR3 length: 14; clone size: NA; D gene: NA; CDR3 protein: CASSLGLDSYEQYF; CDR3 DNA: TGTGCCAGCAGCTTAGGCCTAGACTCCTACGAGCAGTACTTC
V gene: TRBV30; J gene: TRBJ1-5; CDR3 length: 12; clone size: NA; D gene: TRBD1; CDR3 protein: CAWRQGGQPQHF; CDR3 DNA: TGTGCCTGGAGACAGGGGGGTCAGCCCCAGCATTTT
V gene: TRBV6-5; J gene: TRBJ1-5; CDR3 length: 15; clone size: NA; D gene: TRBD1; CDR3 protein: CASRRDRVSNQPQHF; CDR3 DNA: TGTGCCAGCAGACGGGACAGGGTTAGCAATCAGCCCCAGCATTTT
V gene: TRBV7-3; J gene: TRBJ2-1; CDR3 length: 16; clone size: NA; D gene: NA; CDR3 protein: CASSPFPSVSYNEQFF; CDR3 DNA: TGTGCCAGCAGCCCCTTTCCTAGCGTCAGTTACAATGAGCAGTTCTTC
V gene: TRBV9; J gene: TRBJ2-2; CDR3 length: 15; clone size: NA; D gene: TRBD2; CDR3 protein: CASRQREGLTGELFF; CDR3 DNA: TGTGCCTCCCGTCAGCGGGAGGGGCTCACCGGGGAGCTGTTTTTT
V gene: TRBV19; J gene: TRBJ2-7; CDR3 length: 14; clone size: once; D gene: TRBD2; CDR3 protein: CATQGPSGVHEQYF; CDR3 DNA: TGTGCCACCCAGGGCCCCAGCGGGGTTCACGAGCAGTACTTC
V gene: TRBV30; J gene: TRBJ1-6; CDR3 length: 13; clone size: NA; D gene: NA; CDR3 protein: CAWRAGVGSPLHF; CDR3 DNA: TGTGCCTGGAGGGCAGGCGTGGGTTCACCCCTCCACTTT
V gene: TRBV13; J gene: TRBJ2-1; CDR3 length: 17; clone size: NA; D gene: NA; CDR3 protein: CASSLGGAGSSYNEQFF; CDR3 DNA: TGTGCCAGCAGCTTAGGGGGTGCGGGGAGCTCCTACAATGAGCAGTTCTTC
V gene: TRBV28; J gene: TRBJ2-5; CDR3 length: 14; clone size: NA; D gene: NA; CDR3 protein: CASSLYSLGETQYF; CDR3 DNA: TGTGCCAGCAGTTTATACAGCCTCGGCGAGACCCAGTACTTC
V gene: TRBV5-1; J gene: TRBJ1-2; CDR3 length: 16; clone size: few; D gene: NA; CDR3 protein: CASSLGHQLANYGYTF; CDR3 DNA: TGCGCCAGCAGCTTAGGACACCAATTAGCTAACTATGGCTACACCTTC
V gene: TRBV5-5; J gene: TRBJ2-2; CDR3 length: 17; clone size: NA; D gene: TRBD2; CDR3 protein: CASSLGSSGGNTGELFF; CDR3 DNA: TGTGCCAGCAGCTTGGGATCCAGCGGGGGGAACACCGGGGAGCTGTTTTTT
V gene: TRBV2; J gene: TRBJ1-1; CDR3 length: 14; clone size: NA; D gene: TRBD1; CDR3 protein: CASRAGTGSPEAFF; CDR3 DNA: TGTGCCAGCAGGGCCGGGACAGGTAGTCCTGAAGCTTTCTTT
V gene: TRBV9; J gene: TRBJ2-2; CDR3 length: 13; clone size: NA; D gene: NA; CDR3 protein: CASTPQRAGELFF; CDR3 DNA: TGTGCCAGCACCCCCCAGCGGGCCGGGGAGCTGTTTTTT
V gene: TRBV7-2; J gene: TRBJ1-1; CDR3 length: 11; clone size: NA; D gene: NA; CDR3 protein: CASKLDTEAFF; CDR3 DNA: TGTGCCAGCAAATTAGACACTGAAGCTTTCTTT
V gene: TRBV30; J gene: TRBJ1-4; CDR3 length: 12; clone size: NA; D gene: TRBD1; CDR3 protein: CACRDSAWRLFF; CDR3 DNA: TGTGCCTGTCGGGACAGCGCTTGGCGGCTGTTTTTT
V gene: TRBV6-2/TRBV6-3; J gene: TRBJ2-7; CDR3 length: 17; clone size: once; D gene: TRBD2; CDR3 protein: CASSYLGEKRLAREQYF; CDR3 DNA: TGTGCCAGCAGTTACTTGGGTGAGAAGCGACTAGCGCGAGAGCAGTACTTC
V gene: TRBV19; J gene: TRBJ2-1; CDR3 length: 14; clone size: NA; D gene: TRBD1; CDR3 protein: CASSIGDREDEQFF; CDR3 DNA: TGTGCCAGTAGTATAGGCGACAGGGAAGATGAGCAGTTCTTC
V gene: TRBV7-8; J gene: TRBJ1-4; CDR3 length: 14; clone size: NA; D gene: TRBD1; CDR3 protein: CASSTGGVGEKLFF; CDR3 DNA: TGTGCCAGCAGCACAGGGGGCGTGGGTGAAAAACTGTTTTTT
V gene: TRBV5-1; J gene: TRBJ2-7; CDR3 length: 17; clone size: NA; D gene: TRBD2; CDR3 protein: CASSLASGGPLSYEQYF; CDR3 DNA: TGCGCCAGCAGCTTGGCTAGCGGGGGCCCCCTCTCCTACGAGCAGTACTTC
V gene: TRBV5-5; J gene: TRBJ1-1; CDR3 length: 13; clone size: NA; D gene: TRBD1; CDR3 protein: CASSRYRGPEAFF; CDR3 DNA: TGTGCCAGCAGCAGATACAGGGGGCCTGAAGCTTTCTTT
V gene: TRBV28; J gene: TRBJ2-1; CDR3 length: 12; clone size: NA; D gene: NA; CDR3 protein: CASSPPGGIGFF; CDR3 DNA: TGTGCCAGCAGTCCCCCCGGCGGGATTGGGTTCTTC
V gene: TRBV19; J gene: TRBJ2-2; CDR3 length: 12; clone size: once; D gene: TRBD2; CDR3 protein: CASAGGAGELFF; CDR3 DNA: TGTGCCAGTGCCGGGGGGGCCGGGGAGCTGTTTTTT
V gene: TRBV3-1/TRBV3-2; J gene: TRBJ2-1; CDR3 length: 16; clone size: NA; D gene: TRBD2; CDR3 protein: CASSKSSGTSGNEQFF; CDR3 DNA: TGTGCCAGCAGCAAATCTAGCGGGACGTCGGGGAATGAGCAGTTCTTC
V gene: TRBV6-2/TRBV6-3; J gene: TRBJ2-7; CDR3 length: 13; clone size: NA; D gene: TRBD1; CDR3 protein: CASSSGTGYEQYF; CDR3 DNA: TGTGCCAGCAGCTCCGGGACAGGATACGAGCAGTACTTC
V gene: TRBV28; J gene: TRBJ1-5; CDR3 length: 12; clone size: once; D gene: NA; CDR3 protein: CAGCTRNQPQHF; CDR3 DNA: TGTGCCGGTTGTACCCGGAATCAGCCCCAGCATTTT
V gene: TRBV4-3; J gene: TRBJ1-6; CDR3 length: 13; clone size: NA; D gene: NA; CDR3 protein: CASSQVSLLALHF; CDR3 DNA: TGCGCCAGCAGCCAAGTATCCCTTTTAGCCCTCCACTTT
V gene: TRBV28; J gene: TRBJ1-2; CDR3 length: 15; clone size: NA; D gene: TRBD1; CDR3 protein: CASSTTGGSSYGYTF; CDR3 DNA: TGTGCCAGCAGTACCACAGGGGGCTCTAGCTATGGCTACACCTTC
V gene: TRBV10-3; J gene: TRBJ1-3; CDR3 length: 14; clone size: once; D gene: NA; CDR3 protein: CAISESRDGNTIYF; CDR3 DNA: TGTGCCATCAGTGAGAGCAGGGATGGAAACACCATATATTTT
V gene: TRBV28; J gene: TRBJ2-1; CDR3 length: 16; clone size: once; D gene: TRBD2; CDR3 protein: CASSLWGGKPYNEQFF; CDR3 DNA: TGTGCCAGCAGTTTATGGGGGGGGAAGCCCTACAATGAGCAGTTCTTC
V gene: TRBV18; J gene: TRBJ1-2; CDR3 length: 14; clone size: NA; D gene: NA; CDR3 protein: CASSQGLRRDGYTF; CDR3 DNA: TGTGCCAGCTCACAAGGATTGAGGAGGGATGGCTACACCTTC
V gene: TRBV19; J gene: TRBJ1-5; CDR3 length: 14; clone size: NA; D gene: NA; CDR3 protein: CASKLQGSNQPQHF; CDR3 DNA: TGTGCCAGTAAGTTACAGGGATCAAATCAGCCCCAGCATTTT
V gene: TRBV11-2; J gene: TRBJ2-1; CDR3 length: 13; clone size: NA; D gene: TRBD1; CDR3 protein: CASSQNRGNEQFF; CDR3 DNA: TGTGCCAGCAGCCAGAACAGGGGTAATGAGCAGTTCTTC
V gene: TRBV7-9; J gene: TRBJ1-6; CDR3 length: 16; clone size: NA; D gene: NA; CDR3 protein: CASRFEGQGRDSPLHF; CDR3 DNA: TGTGCCAGCCGCTTCGAGGGGCAGGGGAGAGATTCACCCCTCCACTTT
V gene: TRBV19; J gene: TRBJ1-5; CDR3 length: 16; clone size: NA; D gene: NA; CDR3 protein: CASSIFSGDSNQPQHF; CDR3 DNA: TGTGCCAGTAGTATCTTTTCGGGAGATAGCAATCAGCCCCAGCATTTT
V gene: TRBV27; J gene: TRBJ2-7; CDR3 length: 16; clone size: NA; D gene: TRBD2; CDR3 protein: CASSPWGGRGENEQYF; CDR3 DNA: TGTGCCAGCAGTCCGTGGGGGGGGAGGGGAGAGAACGAGCAGTACTTC
V gene: TRBV7-8; J gene: TRBJ1-6; CDR3 length: 14; clone size: once; D gene: NA; CDR3 protein: CASSPDRPREPLHF; CDR3 DNA: TGTGCCAGCAGCCCAGATCGGCCCCGGGAACCCCTCCACTTT
V gene: TRBV21-1; J gene: TRBJ2-7; CDR3 length: 16; clone size: NA; D gene: NA; CDR3 protein: CASSKAGTAKSYEQYF; CDR3 DNA: TGTGCCAGCAGCAAAGCCGGGACAGCCAAGTCCTACGAGCAGTACTTC
V gene: TRBV21-1; J gene: TRBJ1-1; CDR3 length: 13; clone size: NA; D gene: NA; CDR3 protein: CASSYRDRTEAFF; CDR3 DNA: TGTGCCAGCAGCTACCGGGACAGGACTGAAGCTTTCTTT
V gene: TRBV10-1; J gene: TRBJ2-7; CDR3 length: 11; clone size: NA; D gene: TRBD2; CDR3 protein: CASSGGGEQYF; CDR3 DNA: TGCGCCAGCAGTGGGGGGGGCGAGCAGTACTTC
V gene: TRBV10-3; J gene: TRBJ1-3; CDR3 length: 16; clone size: NA; D gene: TRBD1; CDR3 protein: CAISPGDRGSGNTIYF; CDR3 DNA: TGTGCCATCAGCCCGGGGGACAGGGGGTCTGGAAACACCATATATTTT
V gene: TRBV27; J gene: TRBJ1-1; CDR3 length: 14; clone size: NA; D gene: NA; CDR3 protein: CASSLVGTLGEAFF; CDR3 DNA: TGTGCCAGCAGTTTGGTGGGGACTTTAGGGGAAGCTTTCTTT
V gene: TRBV11-2; J gene: TRBJ2-3; CDR3 length: 15; clone size: NA; D gene: NA; CDR3 protein: CASSPLTRGSDTQYF; CDR3 DNA: TGTGCCAGCAGCCCCCTGACTAGGGGCTCAGATACGCAGTATTTT